The 25 T cell receptor beta chains presented below share a single source sample, sequenced in a study of shared clonotypes between healthy human individuals. Sequencing was performed with immunoSEQ multiplex PCR; in TCRdb, only in-frame clones are kept and a portion is missing. The table records 1,400,000 or so clones, 98% of them present only once. The sample consisted of naive CD4+ T cells sorted from blood. Stated subset: CD45RA+ positively selected. Receptors originate from a man between 25 and 39 years old in good health.

The chain uses TRBV27 and TRBJ1-2, with TRBD1 matching 10 bases. The length of the CDR3 is 16 residues. V lost 6 bases and J lost 0; bases outside the gene matches: 7. Germline V gene data show CDR1 as MNHEY and CDR2 as SMNVEV (reference sequence). CDR3 nucleotides: TGTGCCAGCAGCAGGGACAGGGGACGAGCTAACTATGGCTACACCTTC. This encodes CASSRDRGRANYGYTF.

The rearrangement links TRBV5-1 to TRBJ2-5, with TRBD1 matching over 7 bases. The germline CDR1 and CDR2 sequences are SGHRS and YFSETQ. With 2 bases clipped from V and 1 base from J, the junction kept 5 bases outside the gene matches. The CDR3 loop spans 15 amino acids. The CDR3 sequence is CASSLQTGSQETQYF. The CDR3 DNA is TGCGCCAGCAGCTTACAGACAGGGTCCCAAGAGACCCAGTACTTC.

The V gene is TRBV5-1, the J gene TRBJ2-3; D is unresolved. The V gene's germline CDR1 is SGHRS and CDR2 YFSETQ. The CDR3 is 13 residues long. Trimming stripped 4 bases from V and 0 bases from J, with 6 bases between. The DNA of the CDR3 is TGCGCCAGCAGCCAAGGCAGCACAGATACGCAGTATTTT. This codes for CASSQGSTDTQYF.

The chain has TRBV6-5 and TRBJ1-1; 8 bases line up with TRBD1. Germline V gene data show CDR1 as MNHEY and CDR2 as SVGAGI. Trimming took 7 bases from V and 0 from J; bases not matched to a gene: 4. This CDR3 comprises 14 residues. This chain's CDR3 is CASNSGQVNTEAFF. The CDR3 coding sequence is TGTGCCAGCAATTCGGGACAGGTGAACACTGAAGCTTTCTTT.

The chain employs TRBV18 and TRBJ2-7; 9 positions match TRBD1. Unmatched junction bases numbered 5, after V lost 4 bases and J lost 4 bases. Germline V lookup: CDR1 KGHSH, CDR2 LQKENI. The CDR3 has 14 residues. CDR3 in DNA: TGTGCCAGCTCACTCCGGGACAGGGTTTACGAGCAGTACTTC. Translating gives CASSLRDRVYEQYF. Full variable domain (rest looked up from reference TRBV18 and TRBJ2-7): NAGVMQNPRHLVRRRGQEARLRCSPMKGHSHVYWYRQLPEEGLKFMVYLQKENIIDESGMPKERFSAEFPKEGPSILRIQQVVRGDSAAYFCASSLRDRVYEQYFGPGTRLTVT.

The chain combines TRBV5-6 with TRBJ2-3; 7 bases agree with TRBD1. The CDR3 is 14 residues long. With V trimmed by 5 bases and J by 4 bases, 7 bases remained unmatched. From germline, CDR1 is SGHDT and CDR2 YYEEEE. The CDR3, as DNA: TGTGCCAGCAGTCACGACAGGGTGGCAGATACGCAGTATTTT. The encoded protein is CASSHDRVADTQYF.

The chain uses TRBV14 and TRBJ2-7; D remains ambiguous. Trimming removed 6 bases from V and 2 bases from J, with 14 bases in between. Per the germline V gene, CDR1 is SGHDN and CDR2 is FVKESK. The CDR3 spans 14 residues. CDR3 residues: CASSKSLGAYEQYF. The CDR3 DNA reads as TGTGCCAGCAGTAAATCCCTAGGTGCCTACGAGCAGTACTTC.

The chain combines TRBV18 with TRBJ2-2; TRBD1 or TRBD2 may be the D gene (5 bases each). The CDR3 is made up of 19 amino acids. The germline V gene has CDR1 KGHSH and CDR2 LQKENI. V was trimmed by 1 base and J by 6 bases, leaving 24 bases between them. The CDR3 loop is CASSPQGRTSAPGAGELFF. In DNA, the CDR3 is TGTGCCAGCTCACCACAGGGGCGGACTTCGGCCCCGGGCGCCGGGGAGCTGTTTTTT.

This chain joins TRBV19 and TRBJ1-5, with D uncertain. Germline V lookup: CDR1 LNHDA, CDR2 SQIVND (reference sequence). The CDR3 is 15 amino acids. V lost 0 bases and J 9 bases, leaving 15 bases between the germline ends. In nucleotides, the CDR3 is TGTGCCAGTAGTATAGATAACGGGGAAGGGCGGCCCCAGCATTTT. The encoded protein is CASSIDNGEGRPQHF.

The gene calls are TRBV27 and TRBJ1-2, with a weak D call TRBD1 (5 bases). Trimming cost V 7 bases and J 7 bases, with 16 bases left between them. Germline loops: CDR1 MNHEY, CDR2 SMNVEV (reference sequence). The length of the CDR3 is 13 residues. The CDR3 DNA follows: TGTGCCAGCACCCTCACCCCCGGGGCTGGCTACACCTTC. Translating gives CASTLTPGAGYTF.

The chain uses TRBV5-4 and TRBJ1-1; D call uncertain. The CDR3 extends over 13 amino acids. Germline CDR1 reads SGHNT; CDR2 reads YYREEE (reference sequence). Between the trimmed V and J ends, which lost 0 bases and 0 bases, there was a span of 3 bases. CDR3 in DNA: TGTGCCAGCAGCTTGGCCTTGAACACTGAAGCTTTCTTT. This codes for CASSLALNTEAFF.

The chain uses TRBV7-3 and TRBJ1-1, with D unresolved. This CDR3 comprises 13 residues. CDR1 and CDR2 from the germline V gene are SGHTA and FQGTGA. The germline V and J ends were trimmed by 6 bases and 2 bases, with 10 bases remaining between them. This CDR3 is CASSKGGNTEAFF. For the CDR3, the DNA is TGTGCCAGCAGTAAGGGAGGAAACACTGAAGCTTTCTTT.

The chain carries TRBV4-1 and TRBJ2-7; 10 bases line up with TRBD1. The V gene's germline CDR1 is MGHRA and CDR2 YSYEKL. The ends lost 0 bases at V and 2 bases at J; junction bases unmatched: 1. CDR3 size: 15 residues. Written as DNA, the CDR3 is TGCGCCAGCAGCCAAGAAGGGACAGGGGCCTACGAGCAGTACTTC. It is translated as CASSQEGTGAYEQYF.

V usage is TRBV10-1 and J usage is TRBJ2-5; D unclear. Germline V gene lookup returns CDR1 WNHNN and CDR2 SYGVQD (reference sequence). This CDR3 has 12 residues. V lost 3 bases, J lost 7 bases, and 9 bases lay in between. CDR3 sequence: CASSDNLATQYF. The CDR3 bases are TGCGCCAGCAGTGACAATCTGGCGACCCAGTACTTC.

The count of this clone is one. This chain uses TRBV27 with TRBJ1-2; TRBD1 agrees at 7 bases. Looked up from germline, CDR1 is MNHEY and CDR2 is SMNVEV (reference sequence). V was pared by 6 bases and J by 4 bases, with 8 bases of the junction left unmatched. The CDR3 totals 14 residues. In DNA form, the CDR3 reads TGTGCCAGCAGAGGGCAGGGGGAAAGCTATGGCTACACCTTC. Residues: CASRGQGESYGYTF.

The chain employs TRBV5-4 and TRBJ2-3; D is possibly TRBD1 or TRBD2 (5 bases each). Trimming removed 0 bases at V and 5 bases at J, with 10 bases between. The length of the CDR3 is 14 residues. Germline values: CDR1 SGHNT, CDR2 YYREEE (reference sequence). CDR3 residues: CASSLGQRGDTQYF. The CDR3 DNA sequence: TGTGCCAGCAGCTTGGGACAGAGGGGAGATACGCAGTATTTT.

The V call is TRBV25-1, the J call TRBJ1-1; unclear D gene. Trimming removed 6 bases at V and 4 bases at J, with 18 bases between. CDR1 MGHDK and CDR2 SYGVNS come from the germline V gene. The CDR3 has 15 residues. The DNA of the CDR3 is TGTGCCAGCAGCTTAAAAGGCCCGGGCAGCACTGAAGCTTTCTTT. Amino acids: CASSLKGPGSTEAFF.

The chain employs TRBV18 and TRBJ2-5; the D gene is possibly TRBD2 (6 bases). CDR1 is KGHSH, CDR2 LQKENI, per germline. V lost 6 bases and J 3 bases, leaving 17 bases between the germline ends. The CDR3 runs 15 residues. This CDR3 reads CASSPGLPAEETQYF. CDR3 nucleotides: TGTGCCAGCTCGCCGGGACTCCCGGCCGAAGAGACCCAGTACTTC.

The rearrangement links TRBV7-2 to TRBJ2-7; tentatively, D is TRBD1 (7 bases). Germline lookup yields CDR1 SGHTA and CDR2 FQGNSA. The CDR3 has 14 residues. The ends were cut back, 5 bases at V and 4 bases at J, with 15 bases in the middle. CDR3 sequence (DNA): TGTGCCAGCAGCAAGCGACAGGGAGGTTACGAGCAGTACTTC. It translates to CASSKRQGGYEQYF.

The chain uses TRBV9 and TRBJ1-1; D unresolved. V shed 4 bases and J shed 0 bases, with 10 bases lying between them. The CDR3 is 14 residues long. The germline gives CDR1 SGDLS, CDR2 YYNGEE. CDR3 bases: TGTGCCAGCAGCCAATCACCCATGAACACTGAAGCTTTCTTT. Translating it yields CASSQSPMNTEAFF. The full variable domain, its missing parts supplied by reference TRBV9 and TRBJ1-1, is DSGVTQTPKHLITATGQRVTLRCSPRSGDLSVYWYQQSLDQGLQFLIQYYNGEERAKGNILERFSAQQFPDLHSELNLSSLELGDSALYFCASSQSPMNTEAFFGQGTRLTVV.

The genes are TRBV7-8 and TRBJ1-4; possibly TRBD1 for D (5 bases). Trimming pared 5 bases from V and 0 bases from J, leaving 10 bases between. This CDR3 is built from 15 residues. The V gene's germline CDR1 is SGHVS and CDR2 FQNEAQ. CDR3 DNA sequence: TGTGCCAGCAGCCCTAGCAGGGCAACTAATGAAAAACTGTTTTTT. It specifies CASSPSRATNEKLFF. The whole variable domain, remainder taken from reference TRBV7-8 and TRBJ1-4, is GAGVSQSPRYKVAKRGQDVALRCDPISGHVSLFWYQQALGQGPEFLTYFQNEAQLDKSGLPSDRFFAERPEGSVSTLKIQRTQQEDSAVYLCASSPSRATNEKLFFGSGTQLSVL.

This rearrangement joins TRBV15 to TRBJ1-5; no reliable D call. This CDR3 contains 16 residues. Trimming pared 0 bases from V and 3 bases from J, leaving 12 bases between. Germline V lookup: CDR1 LNHNV, CDR2 YYDKDF (reference sequence). CDR3 amino acids: CATSRDEGFPNQPQHF. In DNA, the CDR3 is TGTGCCACCAGCAGAGATGAAGGCTTTCCCAATCAGCCCCAGCATTTT.

This chain joins TRBV28 and TRBJ1-2; a weak D match, TRBD1 (5 bases). Germline V gene data show CDR1 as MDHEN and CDR2 as SYDVKM. V gave up 1 base and J gave up 1 base, with 7 bases separating them. The CDR3 totals 14 residues. In DNA, the CDR3 is TGTGCCAGCAGTTTATTGGGGGGTAACTATGGCTACACCTTC. It is translated as CASSLLGGNYGYTF.

The V call is TRBV18, the J call TRBJ2-3; possible D gene TRBD2, 5 bases. The CDR3 runs to 12 residues. Germline V gene data show CDR1 as KGHSH and CDR2 as LQKENI. The germline V and J ends were trimmed by 1 base and 6 bases, with 5 bases remaining between them. In DNA, the CDR3 is TGTGCCAGCTCACCACGGAGGGATACGCAGTATTTT. Its protein product is CASSPRRDTQYF.

This chain links TRBV27 with TRBJ2-4, with a possible D match to TRBD1 (6 bases). The CDR3 is 16 amino acids. The germline V gene encodes CDR1 MNHEY and CDR2 SMNVEV (reference sequence). Between the trimmed V and J ends, which lost 3 bases and 0 bases, there was a span of 12 bases. The CDR3 bases are TGTGCCAGCAGTTTCGCAGGGGACGTAGCCAAAAACATTCAGTACTTC. It is translated as CASSFAGDVAKNIQYF.